The sample holds a few counts of the clone carrying this T cell receptor (beta chain). This entry comes from a study of T cells after yellow fever vaccination. V lost 6 bases and J 4 bases, leaving 20 bases between the germline ends. This CDR3 is built from 15 residues. Germline-derived CDR1 and CDR2 are DFQATT and SNEGSKA (reference sequence). TCRdb re-called the 5' RACE reads through MiXCR, storing one row per CDR3 protein. There are hundreds of thousands of distinct CDR3 sequences in the sample; roughly 12% occur only once, and 15% lies in the top ten. This chain connects TRBV20-1 to TRBJ2-3; D possibly corresponds to TRBD2 (6 bases). Here the sequenced sample was PBMCs, taken on the day of the yellow fever booster vaccination. The sequence was collected from a man younger than 40 who received the YFV17D yellow fever vaccine. The CDR3 loop is CSAVAPGLAPDTQYF. The CDR3 DNA is TGCAGTGCCGTTGCTCCGGGACTGGCCCCAGATACGCAGTATTTT.